This T cell receptor beta chain was captured by sequencing in a study of CD8 T cells in Susac syndrome (dated 2019 in TCRdb). Study-wide context: Among the sequenced Susac syndrome patients, five or six had clinically active disease and under 10 were in clinical remission. Susac syndrome patients were therapy-naive, on corticosteroids (some also receiving IVIg), or on IVIg alone at blood withdrawal. The study used repertoire sequencing to test whether antigen drove CD8+ T cell activation and differentiation in Susac syndrome. Overall results and qualifications from the work: In the CD4+ T cell repertoire of Susac syndrome patients, clonal expansion was not detected. The number of individuals in the TCR sequencing and HLA analysis was acknowledged as relatively small.

Via the germline V gene (reference sequence), CDR1 is GTSNPN and CDR2 SVGIG. V and J lose 2 bases and 5 bases, and a span of 27 bases separates them. There are 18 amino acids in the CDR3, from cysteine to phenylalanine inclusive. Solely the CDR3 DNA is kept, with 54 bases framed from the first base. RNA was extracted using the RNeasy kit, and roughly 0.5 to 1 microgram was reverse transcribed with random hexamers. The immunoSEQ multiplex PCR assay, covering 54 Vbeta and 13 Jbeta segments, was used to amplify TCR beta CDR3 regions. PCR amplification bias was corrected using a synthetic template baseline for primer optimization and computational correction. In the authors' own workflow: Reads were annotated to V, D and J genes per IMGT and analyzed with immunoSEQ Analyzer, keeping only productive sequences. To calculate clonality, Shannon entropy was normalized by log2 of the number of productive unique sequences and then subtracted from one. Public and private clones were assessed among the 100 most prevalent clones of each patient and control. Clones were defined as Susac-specific when absent from the healthy and MS cohorts, from about 970 published viral clones and from other ImmuneACCESS disease sequences. Using fastp trimming at Q25 and MiXCR clonotype assembly, TCRdb reanalyzed the public sequencing data and kept in-frame beta chains. Identical CDR3 protein sequences are pooled into one entry, listed with their most common genes and DNA. The V and J calls come from TCRdb's annotation, not from the publication. In all, the sample holds some 190,000 distinct CDR3 sequences, and about 94% of those were seen once. The ten most abundant clones make up around 0.16% of the sample.

To note about this clonotype: This clone's antigen is unknown. Base-call qualities are not available, and no considerably larger clone is one nucleotide away.

High-throughput TCR beta sequencing profiled peripheral blood CD8+ and CD4+ T cells from healthy donors, Susac syndrome patients and multiple sclerosis patients. The Susac syndrome patients fulfilled recently defined diagnostic criteria for definite or probable disease. CD8+ TEMRA cells were enriched by FACS, while bulk CD8+ and CD4+ T cells were purified by magnetic negative isolation. Blood was collected in EDTA tubes and processed within 24 hours, with PBMCs isolated through density gradient centrifugation. PBMCs intended for TCR sequencing were cryopreserved in liquid nitrogen and thawed later in a water bath at 37 degrees C. The sorted or isolated CD4+, CD8+ and CD8+ TEMRA cells reached a purity of at least 90%.

The sample comprised CD4+ T cells from PBMCs. The receptor chain draws on TRBV30 and TRBJ1-1; TRBD1 is perhaps the D gene, given 6 matching bases. This sequence originates from a human donor with Susac syndrome. At the DNA level, the sequence is TGTGCCTGGAGTCCTCAAATCGGGGCAGGGGAAGTTCCTACTGAAGCTTTCTTT. It codes for CAWSPQIGAGEVPTEAFF.